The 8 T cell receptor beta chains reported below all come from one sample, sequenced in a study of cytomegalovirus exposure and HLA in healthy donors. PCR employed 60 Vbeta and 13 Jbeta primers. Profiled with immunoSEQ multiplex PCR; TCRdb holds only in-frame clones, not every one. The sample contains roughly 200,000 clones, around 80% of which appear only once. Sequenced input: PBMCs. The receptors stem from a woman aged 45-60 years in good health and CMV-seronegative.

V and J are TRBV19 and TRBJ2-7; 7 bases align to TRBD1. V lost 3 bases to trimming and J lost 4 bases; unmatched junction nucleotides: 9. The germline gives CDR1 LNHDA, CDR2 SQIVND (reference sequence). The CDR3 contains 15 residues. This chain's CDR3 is CASSMGDSPPYEQYF. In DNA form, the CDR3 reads TGTGCCAGTAGTATGGGGGACAGTCCCCCATACGAGCAGTACTTC.

This CDR3 reads CASSQVASRGGDEQFF. The CDR3 DNA reads TGCGCCAGCAGCCAAGTTGCGTCCAGGGGAGGGGATGAGCAGTTCTTC. The rearrangement uses TRBV4-3 and TRBJ2-1; possibly TRBD2 for D (7 bases). This CDR3 spans 16 amino acids. V was clipped by 1 base and J by 8 bases, with 18 bases between them. Germline CDR1 LGHNA, CDR2 YSLEER.

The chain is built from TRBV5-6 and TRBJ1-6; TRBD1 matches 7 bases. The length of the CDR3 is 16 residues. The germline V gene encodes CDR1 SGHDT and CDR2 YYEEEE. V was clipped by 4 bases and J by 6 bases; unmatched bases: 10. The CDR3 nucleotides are TGTGCCAGCAGCCCAACACCGGGACAGCCTAATTCACCCCTCCACTTT. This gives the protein CASSPTPGQPNSPLHF.

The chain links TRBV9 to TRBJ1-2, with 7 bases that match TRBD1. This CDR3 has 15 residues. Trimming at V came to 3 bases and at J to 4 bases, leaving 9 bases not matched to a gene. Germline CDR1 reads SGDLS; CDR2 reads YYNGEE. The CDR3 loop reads CASSAQTGVSYGYTF. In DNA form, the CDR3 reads TGTGCCAGCAGCGCTCAAACAGGGGTTAGCTATGGCTACACCTTC.

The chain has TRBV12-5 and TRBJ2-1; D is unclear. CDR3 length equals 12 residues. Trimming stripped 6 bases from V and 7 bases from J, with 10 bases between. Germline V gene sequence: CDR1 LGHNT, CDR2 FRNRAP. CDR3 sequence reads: CASGYLGNEQFF. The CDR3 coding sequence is TGTGCTAGTGGCTATCTTGGTAATGAGCAGTTCTTC.

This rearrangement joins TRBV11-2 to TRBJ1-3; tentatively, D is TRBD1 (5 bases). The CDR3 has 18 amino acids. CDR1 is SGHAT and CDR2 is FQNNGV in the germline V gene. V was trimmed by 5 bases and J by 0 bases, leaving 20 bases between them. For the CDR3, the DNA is TGTGCCAGCAGCCCCTGGCGTGGGACTAAAGTCTCTGGAAACACCATATATTTT. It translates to CASSPWRGTKVSGNTIYF.

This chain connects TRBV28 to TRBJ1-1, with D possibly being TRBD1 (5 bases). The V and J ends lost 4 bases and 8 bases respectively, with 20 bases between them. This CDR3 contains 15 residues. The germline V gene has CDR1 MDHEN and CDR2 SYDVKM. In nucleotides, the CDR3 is TGTGCCAGCAGTTCACCCCCGGGGGGTCCGAGGGAAGCTTTCTTT. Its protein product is CASSSPPGGPREAFF.

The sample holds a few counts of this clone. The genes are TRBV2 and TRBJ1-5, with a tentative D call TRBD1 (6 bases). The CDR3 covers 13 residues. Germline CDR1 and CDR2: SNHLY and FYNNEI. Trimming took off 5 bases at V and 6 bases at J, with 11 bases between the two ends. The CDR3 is CASSRGAVQPQHF. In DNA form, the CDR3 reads TGTGCCAGCAGTCGGGGGGCGGTTCAGCCCCAGCATTTT.